This section outlines one T cell receptor (beta chain) sequence together with its context. Its antigen is still unknown. Genomic DNA, the template, was used for profiling of the TCR beta VDJ and CDR3. TCRdb analysed the reads with MiXCR anew, one entry per CDR3 protein. The sample shows under 200,000 distinct CDR3 sequences, around 40% of them seen only once. V trimming: 2 bases; J trimming: 4 bases; junction bases outside the gene matches: 5. This CDR3 comprises 16 residues. The data are from a study of CD8+CD57+ T cells in acquired aplastic anemia. Study as a whole: Mean DNA quantity obtained from sorted CD4+ and CD8+ cells was 3 to 3.5 ug. There were approximately 9.9 million reads, on average, for CD4+ cells from healthy donors.

The study, taken as a whole, reports: No significant patient-versus-control difference appeared in CD8+ Simpson's diversity. About 30 shared CD8+ CDR3s appeared highly expressed within patients' immunodominant clones.

The rearrangement joins TRBV12-3 or TRBV12-4 to TRBJ2-5, with TRBD2 identical over 12 bases. The TCR sequence derives from a human donor in good health. The sequencing input was sorted CD4+, CD8+, or CD8+CD57+ T cells (not recorded which) from PBMCs. This CDR3 is CASSLRLAGEGETQYF. In nucleotides, the CDR3 is TGTGCCAGCAGTTTAAGACTAGCGGGGGAAGGAGAGACCCAGTACTTC.